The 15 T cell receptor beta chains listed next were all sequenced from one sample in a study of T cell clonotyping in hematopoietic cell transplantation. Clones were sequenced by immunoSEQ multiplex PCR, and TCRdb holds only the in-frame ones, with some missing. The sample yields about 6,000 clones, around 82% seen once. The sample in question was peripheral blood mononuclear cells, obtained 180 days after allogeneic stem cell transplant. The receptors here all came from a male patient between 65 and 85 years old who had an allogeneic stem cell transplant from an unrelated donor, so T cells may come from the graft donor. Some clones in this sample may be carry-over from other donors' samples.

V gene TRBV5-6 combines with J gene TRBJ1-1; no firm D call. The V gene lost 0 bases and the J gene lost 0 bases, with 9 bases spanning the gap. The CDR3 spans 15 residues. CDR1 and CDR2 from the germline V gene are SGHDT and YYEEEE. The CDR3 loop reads CASSLDMGMNTEAFF. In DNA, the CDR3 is TGTGCCAGCAGCTTGGATATGGGAATGAACACTGAAGCTTTCTTT.

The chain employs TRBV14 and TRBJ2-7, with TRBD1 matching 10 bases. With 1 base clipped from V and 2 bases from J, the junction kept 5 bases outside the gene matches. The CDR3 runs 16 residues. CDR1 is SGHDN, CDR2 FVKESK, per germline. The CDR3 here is CASSQARDRGTYEQYF. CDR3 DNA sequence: TGTGCCAGCAGCCAAGCACGGGACAGGGGAACCTACGAGCAGTACTTC.

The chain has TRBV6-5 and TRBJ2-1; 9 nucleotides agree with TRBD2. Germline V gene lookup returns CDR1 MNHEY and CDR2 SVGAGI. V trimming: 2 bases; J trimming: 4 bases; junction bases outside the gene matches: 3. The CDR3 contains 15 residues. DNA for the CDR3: TGTGCCAGCAGTTACAGAGCGGGAGGATACAATGAGCAGTTCTTC. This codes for CASSYRAGGYNEQFF.

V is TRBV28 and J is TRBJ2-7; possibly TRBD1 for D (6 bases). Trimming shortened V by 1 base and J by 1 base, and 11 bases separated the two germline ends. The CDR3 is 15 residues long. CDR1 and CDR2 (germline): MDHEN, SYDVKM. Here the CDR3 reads CASSLLQGRSYEQYF. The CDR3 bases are TGTGCCAGCAGTTTATTACAGGGACGATCCTACGAGCAGTACTTC.

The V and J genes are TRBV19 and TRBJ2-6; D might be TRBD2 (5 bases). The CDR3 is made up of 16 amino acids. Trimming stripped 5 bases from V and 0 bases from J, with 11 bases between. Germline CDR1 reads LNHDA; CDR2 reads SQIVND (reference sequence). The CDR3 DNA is TGTGCCAGTAGTGACTACAGAAGCTCTGGGGCCAACGTCCTGACTTTC. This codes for CASSDYRSSGANVLTF.

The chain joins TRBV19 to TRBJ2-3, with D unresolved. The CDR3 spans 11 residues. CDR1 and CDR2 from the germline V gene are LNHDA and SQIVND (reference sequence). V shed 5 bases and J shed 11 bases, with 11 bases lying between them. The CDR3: CASSAASEQYF. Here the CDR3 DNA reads TGTGCCAGTAGTGCCGCAAGCGAGCAGTATTTT.

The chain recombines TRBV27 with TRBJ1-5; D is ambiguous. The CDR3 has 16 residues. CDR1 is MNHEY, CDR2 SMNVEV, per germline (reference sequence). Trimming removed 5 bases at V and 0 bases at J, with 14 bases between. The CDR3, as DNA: TGTGCCAGCAGTCCTCACCCTGGGGATAGCAATCAGCCCCAGCATTTT. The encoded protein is CASSPHPGDSNQPQHF.

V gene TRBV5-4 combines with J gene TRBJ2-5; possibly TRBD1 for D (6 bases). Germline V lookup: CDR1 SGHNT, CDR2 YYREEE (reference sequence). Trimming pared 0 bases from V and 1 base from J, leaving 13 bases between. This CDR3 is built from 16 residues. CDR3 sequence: CASSLELGQLQETQYF. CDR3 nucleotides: TGTGCCAGCAGCTTGGAACTCGGACAGCTCCAAGAGACCCAGTACTTC. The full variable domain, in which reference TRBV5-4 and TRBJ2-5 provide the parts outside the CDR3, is ETGVTQSPTHLIKTRGQQVTLRCSSQSGHNTVSWYQQALGQGPQFIFQYYREEENGRGNFPPRFSGLQFPNYSSELNVNALELDDSALYLCASSLELGQLQETQYFGPGTRLLVL.

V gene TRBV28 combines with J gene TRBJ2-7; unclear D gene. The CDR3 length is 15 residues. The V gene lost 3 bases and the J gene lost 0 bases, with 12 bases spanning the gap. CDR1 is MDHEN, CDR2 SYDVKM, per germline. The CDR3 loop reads CASSFPPRPSYEQYF. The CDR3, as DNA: TGTGCCAGCAGTTTCCCCCCCAGACCCTCCTACGAGCAGTACTTC.

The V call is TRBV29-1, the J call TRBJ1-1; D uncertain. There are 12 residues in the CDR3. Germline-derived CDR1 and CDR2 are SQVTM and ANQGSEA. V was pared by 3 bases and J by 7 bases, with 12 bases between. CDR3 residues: CSVESGSGEAFF. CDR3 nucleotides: TGCAGCGTTGAGTCCGGGAGTGGTGAAGCTTTCTTT. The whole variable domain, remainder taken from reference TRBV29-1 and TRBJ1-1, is SAVISQKPSRDICQRGTSLTIQCQVDSQVTMMFWYRQQPGQSLTLIATANQGSEATYESGFVIDKFPISRPNLTFSTLTVSNMSPEDSSIYLCSVESGSGEAFFGQGTRLTVV.

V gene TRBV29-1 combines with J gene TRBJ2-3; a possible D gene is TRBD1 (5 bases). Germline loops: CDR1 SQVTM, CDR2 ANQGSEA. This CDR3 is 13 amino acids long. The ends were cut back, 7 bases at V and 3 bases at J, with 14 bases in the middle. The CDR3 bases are TGCAGCGCCCCACAGGTTTTAACAGATACGCAGTATTTT. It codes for CSAPQVLTDTQYF.

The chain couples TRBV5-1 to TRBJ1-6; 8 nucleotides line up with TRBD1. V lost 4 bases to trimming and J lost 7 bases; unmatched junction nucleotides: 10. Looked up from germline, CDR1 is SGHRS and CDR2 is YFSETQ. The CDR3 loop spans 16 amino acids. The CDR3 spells CASSPGGQGANSPLHF. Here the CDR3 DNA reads TGCGCCAGCAGCCCTGGGGGTCAGGGGGCAAATTCACCCCTCCACTTT.

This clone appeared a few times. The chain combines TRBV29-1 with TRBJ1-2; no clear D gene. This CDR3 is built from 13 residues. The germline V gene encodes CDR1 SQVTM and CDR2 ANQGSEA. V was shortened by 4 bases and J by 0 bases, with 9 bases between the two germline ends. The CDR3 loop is CSVVGSTNYGYTF. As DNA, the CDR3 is TGCAGCGTTGTGGGGTCCACTAACTATGGCTACACCTTC.

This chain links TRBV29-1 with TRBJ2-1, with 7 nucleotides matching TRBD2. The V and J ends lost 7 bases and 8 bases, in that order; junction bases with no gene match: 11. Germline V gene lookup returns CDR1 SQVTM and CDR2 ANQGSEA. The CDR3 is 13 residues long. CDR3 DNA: TGCAGCGGGGGGAACGGGGAGGGTTATGAGCAGTTCTTC. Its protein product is CSGGNGEGYEQFF.

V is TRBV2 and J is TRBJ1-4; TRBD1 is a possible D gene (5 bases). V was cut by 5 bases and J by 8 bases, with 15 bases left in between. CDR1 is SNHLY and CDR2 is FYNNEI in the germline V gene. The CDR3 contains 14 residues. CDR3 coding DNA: TGTGCCAGCAGTTTAAGCATCCGGGGGGAAAAACTGTTTTTT. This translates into CASSLSIRGEKLFF. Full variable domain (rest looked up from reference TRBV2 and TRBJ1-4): EPEVTQTPSHQVTQMGQEVILRCVPISNHLYFYWYRQILGQKVEFLVSFYNNEISEKSEIFDDQFSVERPDGSNFTLKIRSTKLEDSAMYFCASSLSIRGEKLFFGSGTQLSVL.